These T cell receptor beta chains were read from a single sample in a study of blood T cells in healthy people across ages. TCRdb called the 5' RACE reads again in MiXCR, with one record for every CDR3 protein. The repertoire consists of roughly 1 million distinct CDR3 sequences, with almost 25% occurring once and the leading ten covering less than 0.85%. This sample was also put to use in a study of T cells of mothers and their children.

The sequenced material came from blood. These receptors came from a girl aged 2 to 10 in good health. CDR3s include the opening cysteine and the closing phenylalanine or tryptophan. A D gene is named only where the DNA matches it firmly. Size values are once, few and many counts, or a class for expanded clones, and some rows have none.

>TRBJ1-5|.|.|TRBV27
TGTGCCAGCAGTACATCAGGGATCCCCCCCACTCAGCCCCAGCATTTT
CASSTSGIPPTQPQHF
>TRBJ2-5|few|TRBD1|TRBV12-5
TGTGCTAGTGGTCCCGCTGAAAAAACGGGACAGTATTCGGAGACCCAGTACTTC
CASGPAEKTGQYSETQYF
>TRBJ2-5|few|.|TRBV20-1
TGCAGTGCCAGCCGGGACTACCAAGAGACCCAGTACTTC
CSASRDYQETQYF
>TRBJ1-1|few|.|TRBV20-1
TGCAGTGCCGTAAGGGGAGGTACTTTCTTT
CSAVRGGTFF
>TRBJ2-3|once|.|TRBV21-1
TGTCCCTCCCCGGGGGAGGGTAAAAGCACAGATACGCAGTATTTT
CPSPGEGKSTDTQYF
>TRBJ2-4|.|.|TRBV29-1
TGCAGCGTTGAACCTCCGAGCAGGGCGGCCAAAAACATTCAGTACTTC
CSVEPPSRAAKNIQYF
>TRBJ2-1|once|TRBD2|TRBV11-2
TGTGCCAGCAGCTTATGGTCCAGCGGGAGGGTCAATGAGCAGTTCTTC
CASSLWSSGRVNEQFF
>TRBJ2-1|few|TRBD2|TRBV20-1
TGCAGTGCTCGACGGACTAGCGGGAGGTGGAATGAGCAGTTCTTC
CSARRTSGRWNEQFF
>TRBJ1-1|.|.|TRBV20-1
TGCAGTGCTAGCAGAGGGATAAATGAAGCTTTCTTT
CSASRGINEAFF
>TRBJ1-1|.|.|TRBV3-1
TGTGCCAGCAGCCATGCTCCGGGGGCCTTTGAAGCTTTCTTT
CASSHAPGAFEAFF
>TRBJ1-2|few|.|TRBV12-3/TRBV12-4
TGTGCCGGCGCCTTTTCGACGGTCGGAGGTGGCTACACCTTC
CAGAFSTVGGGYTF
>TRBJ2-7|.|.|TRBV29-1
TGCAGCTTTAGGAGGACCTCCTACGAGCAGTACTTC
CSFRRTSYEQYF
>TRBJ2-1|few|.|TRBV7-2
TGTGCCAGCAGCTCAGTGGGAGACGAGCAGTTCTTC
CASSSVGDEQFF
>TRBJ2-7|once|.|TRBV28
TGTGCCAGCACCCCCGGGACGGGCTCCTGCGAGCAGTACTTC
CASTPGTGSCEQYF
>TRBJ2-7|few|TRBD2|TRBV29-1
TGCAGCGTTGTTTGGAGGGAGGGCGAGCAGTACTTC
CSVVWREGEQYF
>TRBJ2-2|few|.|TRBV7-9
TGTGCCAGCAGCTCCTCTATAACCGGGGAGCTGTTTTTT
CASSSSITGELFF